Included here is one T cell receptor beta chain sequence, with context. Which antigen it targets is not known. No base quality information exists; no much larger clone differs at one position. This specimen comes from a study of blood T cell repertoires in COVID-19 (TCRdb year 2020). With respect to the entire study: Samples from collaborators originated in the United States, Italy and Spain and spanned both the acute and convalescent phases of COVID-19. The material from the prospective study consisted of cDNA or gDNA derived from T cells, B-cell-depleted T cells, or PBMCs. Deeply sampled blood TCRbeta repertoires from subjects exposed to, actively infected with, or recovered from COVID-19 were included in the dataset. The repertoires were released in a freely available public database intended as a resource for research on the immune response to SARS-CoV-2. The samples were drawn from two sources: the first 160 participants of the ongoing ImmuneRACE study, and 1,000 to 1,500 subjects contributed by 6 global collaborators. Sample metadata almost always included a de-identified subject ID, COVID-19 status, age in years and sex. Where available, HLA class I and class II types were obtained from metadata supplied by the sample provider rather than from assay-based typing. Study-wide conclusions, independent of this receptor: The quantity of clinical and demographic metadata differed by source and by participant and was supplied without curation.

TCRbeta CDR3 regions were amplified from genomic DNA by means of the immunoSEQ Assay, a bias-controlled multiplex PCR. Processing in the source paper ran as follows. Within the assay, amplification of reference gene primers was used to estimate how many nucleated cells each sample contained. Sequence reads were collapsed and filtered to measure the absolute abundance of every unique TCRbeta CDR3 rearrangement. For each sample, productive Simpson clonality was calculated as the square root of Simpson's diversity index across productive rearrangements. Entries here come from immuneACCESS through TCRdb and include only in-frame sequences with V and J called. Some clones fail to appear in such tables; in the studies checked, an unresolved V gene covers under half of the shortfall, and the cause of the remainder is unknown. The V and J calls and clone size come from that table; D and trimming were worked out from the DNA. The sample records under 95,000 clones, around 80% of which are singletons. The ten largest make up around 1.3% of the sample.

The CDR3 runs 17 amino acids, cysteine and phenylalanine included. Only CDR3 DNA is held: 51 bases, read in frame from base 1. Sequences SGHAT (CDR1) and FQNNGV (CDR2) are obtained from the germline V gene. After removal of 6 bases from V and 9 bases from J, the junction retains 14 bases not matched to a gene. Collaborating institutions collected whole blood in K2EDTA tubes following their own protocols. Collaborator samples were shipped for TCRbeta analysis as frozen whole blood, isolated PBMCs, or DNA extracted from either sample type. Recombination connected TRBV11-2 to TRBJ2-1; TRBD2 lines up with 13 middle nucleotides. The receptor was derived from a woman aged 80 or over with acute or convalescent COVID-19. The sample comprised peripheral blood. Read as DNA, the sequence is TGTGCCAGCAGTCCTGGGTTACTAGCGGGGGGGCCGGTTGAGCAGTTCTTC. This codes for CASSPGLLAGGPVEQFF.